Shown below are 2 T cell receptor beta chains from a single sample sequenced in a study of T cell changes during pregnancy in multiple sclerosis (dated by TCRdb to about 2019). The library was generated by the immunoSEQ multiplex PCR assay. The table was pulled from immuneACCESS by TCRdb, which kept in-frame rearrangements only. Such tables lose some clones; where checked, under half of the loss comes from unresolved V genes, and the rest has no known cause. Counted in this sample were about 81,000 clones; roughly 93% of them appeared once. The ten largest clones capture approximately 1.3% of the sample. The sample in question was peripheral blood, obtained in the third trimester of pregnancy. The receptor set was obtained from a female donor in good health, enrolled as a control in a pregnancy study.

This chain connects TRBV5-4 to TRBJ2-7; D possibly corresponds to TRBD1 (6 bases). Trimming shortened V by 4 bases and J by 1 base, and 6 bases separated the two germline ends. Per germline, CDR1 SGHNT and CDR2 YYREEE (reference sequence). The CDR3 spans 12 residues. The CDR3 loop is CASSDRSYEQYF. The CDR3 nucleotides read TGTGCCAGCAGCGACAGGTCCTACGAGCAGTACTTC.

This CDR3 reads CASSKRERYEQYF. CDR3 DNA: TGTGCCAGTAGTAAGCGGGAGCGTTACGAGCAGTACTTC. The rearrangement links TRBV19 to TRBJ2-7, with 8 nucleotides matching TRBD2. CDR1 is LNHDA, CDR2 SQIVND, per germline (reference sequence). V lost 4 bases, J lost 4 bases, and 3 bases stayed unmatched. The CDR3 extends over 13 amino acids.